This T cell receptor beta chain was found in a study of vaccination and CD4 T cells after COVID-19 (dated by TCRdb to the early 2020s). In the study overall: The convalescent cohort included six males and four females, with two Hispanic individuals, seven Caucasians, two Asians and one multiracial person. Participants received two doses of either the Pfizer-BioNTech BNT162b2 vaccine (n=8) or the Moderna mRNA-1273 vaccine (n=2). Post-COVID blood samples from convalescent patients were collected a median of roughly 100 days after diagnosis, with a range of 35 to 161 days. Post-vaccine blood samples were collected a median of about 66 days after the second vaccine dose, ranging from roughly 12 to 241 days. For stimulating the cultures, overlapping spike peptide pools were used, derived from SARS-CoV-2 as well as from the common cold coronaviruses HCoV-NL63, HCoV-OC43 and HCoV-229E. In control cultures, a CEFX viral epitope pool was used as positive control, an HIV-1 Nef peptide pool was used as negative control, or no peptide was added. In ten to eleven COVID-19 convalescent patients and a handful of infection-naive healthy vaccine recipients, the spike-specific CD4+ TCR repertoire before mRNA vaccination was compared with the repertoire after mRNA vaccination.

In regard to this clonotype: Its binding antigen is unknown. The sample holds no much larger clone one base away, and base qualities are not on file.

Overall results and qualifications from the work: Among convalescent patients, a median around 83% of the SARS-CoV-2-reactive clones seen after vaccination appeared only after vaccination, which suggests priming specific to the vaccine. Of the vaccine-specific clones found in convalescent patients, nearly all (304 of 307) were mono-reactive for SARS-CoV-2 spike instead of being cross-reactive with common cold coronaviruses. The median number of SARS-CoV-2-reactive clonotypes rose from 20 to 25 after infection to roughly 38 after vaccination, but the change was not significant. Relatively few convalescent patients were included in the study, and early timepoints after natural infection were not analyzed.

Library preparation used PCR. At the Johns Hopkins FTIC core, DNA from the cultured CD4+ T cells underwent TCR sequencing with the Oncomine TCR Beta short-read assay. The QIAamp micro DNA kit was used to extract genomic DNA from the cultured CD4+ T cells. Oncomine TCR Beta libraries from cultured CD4+ T cells were pooled using unique dual indexes and sequenced on an Illumina iSeq 100. As for how the authors treated the data: Non-productive sequences were filtered out, and CDR3s that did not start with C, did not end with F or W, or were shorter than 7 amino acids were discarded. The MANAFEST web application was used to identify antigen-specific clonotypes by comparing peptide-stimulated wells against reference wells and other culture wells. For a clone to be called positive, the clone needed an FDR below 0.05, an odds ratio above 5, and a productive frequency above 0.1% in at least two of three replicate wells. Clonotypes that were significantly expanded in both SARS-CoV-2 spike wells and at least one common cold coronavirus spike condition were defined as cross-reactive. Levenshtein distances (stringdist) and unrooted phylogenetic trees (ape) in R version 3.6.1 were used to assess CDR3 homology. Through fastp at Q25 and MiXCR, TCRdb rebuilt clones from the public reads, retaining in-frame beta chains. Rows matching on CDR3 protein sequence are summarized as one entry with the most common DNA and genes. The V and J calls and clone size come from TCRdb's table, not from the authors' own analysis. The sample table holds 17,000 or so distinct CDR3 sequences, of which roughly 45% were seen once. Of the sample, around 18% is held by the ten largest clones.

Taken from the germline V gene, the CDR1 and CDR2 loops are KGHDR and SFDVKD. V is pared back by 4 bases and J by 0 bases, with 10 bases lying between the germline termini. CDR3 length: 15 amino acids, cysteine to phenylalanine. Kept here is only the CDR3 DNA, which spans 45 bases and is read in frame from base 1. What this sample's treatment or condition label stands for: approximately 9-day PBMC culture with coronavirus spike peptide pools or control peptides (ViraFEST assay). To expand antigen-specific T cells with peptide pools and then pick out the expanded clonotypes through TCR sequencing, the study relied on the ViraFEST assay. Negative nucleocapsid antibody tests before and after vaccination confirmed that the healthy vaccine recipients had no prior SARS-CoV-2 infection. PBMCs were cultured at approximately 2 million per well in IMDM supplemented with roughly 5.2% human AB serum and 9 to 10 IU/ml IL-2, with 10 ug/ml peptide pools added. Half of the culture medium was replaced with fresh IL-2-containing medium on days 3 and 7. CD4+ T cells were isolated after approximately eleven days of culture through negative selection using the EasySep CD4+ T cell isolation kit. Ficoll-Paque Plus gradient centrifugation was used to isolate PBMCs from whole blood, and the isolated PBMCs were then either used fresh or cryopreserved at -140C. Triplicate wells were generally used for each culture condition.

The sample consisted of CD4+ T cells from blood, cultured in vitro, taken before SARS-CoV-2 vaccination. The rearrangement combines TRBV24-1 with TRBJ2-3; the D gene remains uncertain. This TCR was recovered from a human donor who received a COVID-19 vaccine. DNA sequence: TGTGCCACCAGTGACCAAGGACGGAGCACAGATACGCAGTATTTT. Its translation is CATSDQGRSTDTQYF.